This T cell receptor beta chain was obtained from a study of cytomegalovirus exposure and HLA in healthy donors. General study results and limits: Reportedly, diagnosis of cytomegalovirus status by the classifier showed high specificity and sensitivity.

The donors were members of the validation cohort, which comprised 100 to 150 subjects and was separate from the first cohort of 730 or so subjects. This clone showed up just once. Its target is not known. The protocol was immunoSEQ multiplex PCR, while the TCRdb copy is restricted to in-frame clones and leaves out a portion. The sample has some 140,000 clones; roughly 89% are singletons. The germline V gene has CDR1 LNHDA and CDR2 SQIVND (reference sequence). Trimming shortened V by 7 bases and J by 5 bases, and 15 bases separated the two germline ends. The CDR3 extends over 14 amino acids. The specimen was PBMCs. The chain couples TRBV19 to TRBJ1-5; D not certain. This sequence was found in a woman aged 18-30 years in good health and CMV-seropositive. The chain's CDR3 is CASTGGKKDQPQHF. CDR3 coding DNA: TGTGCCAGTACGGGAGGAAAAAAAGATCAGCCCCAGCATTTT.